Listed below are T cell receptor beta chains from one sample, sequenced in a study of CD8+CD57+ T cells in acquired aplastic anemia. TCRdb re-derived calls from the reads in MiXCR, one entry per CDR3 protein. The sample yields 350,000 to 450,000 distinct CDR3 sequences, roughly 68% seen once. Input material: sorted CD4+, CD8+, or CD8+CD57+ T cells (not recorded which) from PBMCs. All receptors derive from a human donor in good health, serving as a control. Each CDR3 is given with its conserved first and last residue. A D gene is named only where the DNA matches it firmly. Clone size is shown for a subset of rows, as once, few, many or a class of expanded clone.

j_call	d_call	v_call	clone_size	cdr3_aa	cdr3_nt
TRBJ1-2	NA	TRBV9	NA	CASSVGGSYGYTF	TGTGCCAGCAGCGTAGGGGGGAGCTATGGCTACACCTTC
TRBJ2-3	NA	TRBV7-2	NA	CASSFVRDTQYF	TGTGCCAGCAGCTTCGTACGAGATACGCAGTATTTT
TRBJ1-2	TRBD1	TRBV2	many	CASSDDRGHGYTF	TGTGCCAGCAGTGACGACAGGGGGCATGGCTACACCTTC
TRBJ1-6	TRBD1	TRBV6-6	NA	CASSYGGQGAPLHF	TGTGCCAGCAGTTACGGGGGACAGGGGGCGCCCCTCCACTTT
TRBJ2-7	TRBD1	TRBV6-4	NA	CASSGGTGDWEQYF	TGCGCCAGCAGTGGAGGGACAGGGGATTGGGAGCAGTACTTC
TRBJ1-5	TRBD1	TRBV7-8	few	CASRGRGTGDPQPQHF	TGTGCCAGTAGAGGGAGGGGAACAGGGGATCCTCAGCCCCAGCATTTT
TRBJ1-2	TRBD1	TRBV7-2	NA	CASSSQGGGEYRYTF	TGTGCCAGCAGCTCCCAGGGGGGGGGCGAGTATCGCTACACCTTC
TRBJ2-5	TRBD1	TRBV5-4	NA	CASSQTGGGAVTQYF	TGTGCCAGCAGCCAGACAGGGGGGGGGGCGGTGACCCAGTACTTC
TRBJ1-6	NA	TRBV9	NA	CASSYATGYTEAFHF	TGTGCCAGCAGCTACGCGACGGGGTACACTGAAGCTTTCCACTTT
TRBJ2-7	NA	TRBV7-2	NA	CASRIGTRIITFGF	TGTGCCAGCAGGATTGGCACTAGGATCATAACCTTCGGGTTC
TRBJ2-7	TRBD1	TRBV19	many	CASSITGATTYEQYF	TGTGCCAGTAGTATAACAGGGGCGACCACCTACGAGCAGTACTTC
TRBJ1-3	NA	TRBV20-1	many	CSARDPSSGNTIYF	TGCAGTGCTAGAGATCCCAGCTCTGGAAACACCATATATTTT
TRBJ2-5	TRBD2	TRBV7-2	many	CASSLELAGGGETQYF	TGTGCCAGCAGCTTAGAGCTAGCGGGGGGAGGAGAGACCCAGTACTTC
TRBJ2-1	TRBD2	TRBV2	many	CASSLSGETAFF	TGTGCCAGCAGTCTTAGCGGGGAGACAGCGTTCTTC
TRBJ2-5	TRBD2	TRBV18	many	CASSPTSGGQETQYF	TGTGCCAGCTCACCTACTAGCGGGGGCCAAGAGACCCAGTACTTC
TRBJ2-5	NA	TRBV4-1	NA	CGSRESALNWEETQYF	TGCGGCAGCAGAGAATCCGCACTGAACTGGGAGGAGACCCAGTACTTC
TRBJ2-5	NA	TRBV7-3	NA	CASSIHPSAGTGEF	TGTGCCAGCAGCATCCATCCTAGCGCGGGCACCGGGGAGTTC
TRBJ2-7	NA	TRBV12-3/TRBV12-4	few	CASSLGTYEQYF	TGTGCCAGCAGCTTGGGAACCTACGAGCAGTACTTC
TRBJ2-7	NA	TRBV6-2/TRBV6-3	NA	CASSCGESSYEQYF	TGTGCCAGCAGTTGCGGCGAGAGCTCCTACGAGCAGTACTTC
TRBJ2-7	NA	TRBV20-1	many	CSAEIGGLEQYF	TGCAGTGCTGAGATCGGGGGGCTCGAGCAGTACTTC
TRBJ2-1	NA	TRBV7-9	once	CASSSDSGTYNEHFF	TGTGCCAGCAGCTCCGATAGCGGAACCTACAATGAGCACTTCTTC
TRBJ1-2	NA	TRBV10-2	few	CASSTDSYGYTF	TGCGCCAGCAGCACGGACAGTTACGGCTACACCTTC
TRBJ2-1	NA	TRBV15	NA	CASSSVAGGAQGKQFF	TGCGCCAGCAGCAGCGTGGCTGGCGGCGCCCAGGGTAAGCAGTTCTTC
TRBJ1-2	TRBD1	TRBV5-1	once	CASSGGQGMGTF	TGTGCCAGCAGCGGCGGACAGGGAATGGGCACCTTC
TRBJ1-1	NA	TRBV12-3/TRBV12-4	NA	CASNSRGGLTEAFF	TGTGCCAGCAATTCCCGGGGGGGTCTCACTGAAGCTTTCTTT
TRBJ1-2	TRBD1	TRBV9	few	CASSQVGQGILNGYTF	TGTGCCAGCAGCCAAGTAGGACAGGGAATTCTTAATGGCTACACCTTC
TRBJ2-5	NA	TRBV5-1	many	CASSLANQETQYF	TGCGCCAGCAGCTTGGCAAACCAAGAGACCCAGTACTTC
TRBJ1-1	NA	TRBV5-4	NA	CASSLGTQTEAFF	TGTGCCAGCAGCTTGGGTACCCAGACTGAAGCTTTCTTT
TRBJ2-5	TRBD2	TRBV20-1	NA	CSASPSGGNSYQETQYF	TGCAGTGCTAGCCCTAGCGGGGGGAACAGTTACCAAGAGACCCAGTACTTC
TRBJ2-3	TRBD1	TRBV15	few	CATSRGGQGLFTQYF	TGTGCCACCAGCAGAGGGGGACAGGGCCTATTTACGCAGTATTTT
TRBJ1-2	TRBD1	TRBV20-1	NA	CSAWTGGSYGYTF	TGCAGTGCTTGGACAGGGGGCTCCTATGGCTACACCTTC
TRBJ2-7	NA	TRBV7-3	NA	CASSLWGGPLWEYYEQYF	TGTGCCAGCAGCTTATGGGGGGGCCCTCTTTGGGAGTACTACGAGCAGTACTTC
TRBJ1-1	NA	TRBV2	NA	CASSVDEWNTEAFF	TGTGCCAGCAGTGTAGACGAGTGGAACACTGAAGCTTTCTTT
TRBJ1-2	NA	TRBV7-2	NA	CASSLVPGPRHTGYTF	TGTGCCAGCAGCTTGGTTCCTGGCCCTAGGCACACCGGCTACACCTTC
TRBJ2-2	NA	TRBV10-3	many	CAISESMGGDTGELFF	TGTGCCATCAGTGAGTCGATGGGAGGTGACACCGGGGAGCTGTTTTTT
TRBJ2-1	TRBD1	TRBV4-3	NA	CSTKKQGNEQFF	TGCAGTACCAAAAAACAGGGGAATGAGCAGTTCTTC
TRBJ2-3	TRBD2	TRBV19	few	CASSIPPPRRGATDTQYF	TGTGCCAGTAGTATCCCCCCCCCCCGGCGGGGGGCAACAGATACGCAGTATTTT
TRBJ1-3	TRBD1	TRBV5-1	many	CASSGTGTGNTIYF	TGCGCCAGCAGCGGGACAGGAACTGGAAACACCATATATTTT
TRBJ2-1	TRBD2	TRBV2	NA	CASSSAGGATDTQYFF	TGTGCCAGCAGTTCAGCGGGGGGGGCCACAGATACGCAGTATTTCTTC
TRBJ1-2	TRBD1	TRBV6-4	many	CASSEGDRGTRTF	TGTGCCAGCAGTGAAGGGGACAGGGGAACGAGGACCTTC
TRBJ1-2	TRBD1	TRBV5-1	many	CASSLTGTGQNYGYTF	TGCGCCAGCAGCTTAACCGGGACAGGTCAAAACTATGGCTACACCTTC
TRBJ1-6	NA	TRBV2	few	CASSPQGQNSPLHF	TGTGCCAGCAGTCCACAGGGCCAGAATTCACCCCTCCACTTT
TRBJ2-5	NA	TRBV5-4	NA	CAGSRRDLVAETQYF	TGTGCCGGCAGCCGACGGGACCTTGTAGCAGAGACCCAGTACTTC
TRBJ2-3	TRBD2	TRBV5-1	NA	CASSLESSGAIDTQYF	TGCGCCAGCAGCTTGGAATCCAGCGGGGCGATAGATACGCAGTATTTT
TRBJ2-7	NA	TRBV7-2	NA	CASSIETGTEGYEQYF	TGTGCCAGCAGTATAGAGACAGGGACTGAAGGCTACGAGCAGTACTTC
TRBJ1-2	NA	TRBV7-8	NA	CASSLHGANGANVF	TGTGCCAGCAGCCTGCACGGGGCCAATGGGGCCAACGTCTTC
TRBJ2-5	NA	TRBV7-8	NA	CASSFGTLQETQYF	TGTGCCAGCAGCTTCGGGACTCTACAAGAGACCCAGTACTTC
TRBJ2-3	TRBD1	TRBV29-1	NA	CSVDGDRDNAQYF	TGCAGCGTTGACGGGGACAGGGATAATGCGCAGTATTTT
TRBJ2-7	NA	TRBV5-6	NA	CASSLDRAGEQYF	TGTGCCAGCAGCTTGGACAGGGCTGGTGAGCAGTACTTC
TRBJ2-7	TRBD2	TRBV19	NA	CASSAVGGYEQYF	TGTGCCAGTAGTGCTGTCGGGGGGTACGAGCAGTACTTC
TRBJ1-2	NA	TRBV5-5	NA	CASSLRRINYGYTF	TGTGCCAGCAGCTTGAGACGGATTAACTATGGCTACACCTTC
TRBJ1-2	NA	TRBV20-1	NA	CSARDRDVRDNYGYTF	TGCAGTGCTAGAGATCGAGACGTAAGGGATAACTATGGCTACACCTTC
TRBJ1-2	NA	TRBV7-3	many	CASSLRGTYGYTF	TGTGCCAGCAGCTTACGCGGGACCTATGGCTACACCTTC